Each of the 17 T cell receptor beta chains below was sequenced from the same sample in a study of T cell repertoires and HLA-DP antigens. No antigen has been identified for these receptors. The assay was immunoSEQ multiplex PCR, and TCRdb's table has in-frame clones only and misses some. The data contain 85,000 to 90,000 clones, roughly 86% of them singletons. The sequenced sample consisted of CD4+ T cells from PBMCs. The receptors were sampled from a man between 45 and 60 years old in good health and CMV-seronegative.

The chain carries TRBV7-8 and TRBJ2-1, with TRBD2 matching 15 bases. The germline V gene has CDR1 SGHVS and CDR2 FQNEAQ. The length of the CDR3 is 17 residues. Unmatched junction bases numbered 8, after V lost 1 base and J lost 10 bases. The CDR3 loop reads CASSLGTSGRAGQEQFF. The CDR3 DNA reads as TGTGCCAGCAGCTTAGGGACTAGCGGGAGGGCCGGTCAGGAGCAGTTCTTC.

The rearrangement uses TRBV5-6 and TRBJ2-1; 10 bases match TRBD1. CDR1 is SGHDT, CDR2 YYEEEE, per germline. CDR3 length equals 15 residues. Trimming removed 2 bases from V and 6 bases from J; junction bases left unmatched: 5. The DNA for the CDR3 is TGTGCCAGCAGCTTCCCGGGACAGGGGCTCAATGAGCAGTTCTTC. Protein product: CASSFPGQGLNEQFF.

The CDR3 region has the DNA TGTGCCAGCAGCTTAGGGGGAGCTAACACAGATACGCAGTATTTT. It is translated as CASSLGGANTDTQYF. V is TRBV5-8 and J is TRBJ2-3; a possible D gene is TRBD1 (6 bases). V lost 2 bases and J 2 bases, leaving 12 bases between the germline ends. The CDR3 sequence is 15 residues long. In germline, CDR1 is SGHTS, CDR2 YDEGEE.

This sequence joins TRBV6-5 and TRBJ2-3; 8 nucleotides line up with TRBD2. CDR3 length: 13 residues. Germline CDR1 is MNHEY and CDR2 is SVGAGI. V shed 6 bases, J shed 8 bases, and the junction held 7 bases outside the gene matches. The CDR3 is CASRRGGPGTQYF. DNA of the CDR3: TGTGCCAGCAGACGGGGGGGCCCGGGTACGCAGTATTTT.

This chain connects TRBV29-1 to TRBJ2-7; 12 positions match TRBD1. J lost 2 bases, V lost 6 bases, and 8 bases had no gene match. This CDR3 spans 15 amino acids. In germline, CDR1 is SQVTM, CDR2 ANQGSEA. The CDR3 protein is CSVDTGTGGTYEQYF. The CDR3 DNA sequence: TGCAGCGTCGATACCGGGACAGGGGGCACCTACGAGCAGTACTTC.

The J gene is TRBJ2-3, the V gene TRBV7-2; D is perhaps TRBD2 (6 bases). With 5 bases removed from V and 4 bases from J, the gap between germline ends came to 22 bases. Looked up from germline, CDR1 is SGHTA and CDR2 is FQGNSA. The CDR3 has 17 residues. The CDR3 nucleotides read TGTGCCAGCAGCGTCATCCTAGGACTACTCAGTTCAGATACGCAGTATTTT. Its protein is CASSVILGLLSSDTQYF.

V is TRBV6-1 and J is TRBJ2-7; a possible D gene is TRBD1 (6 bases). Germline V CDR1 and CDR2: MNHNS, SASEGT. The length of the CDR3 is 13 residues. V was pared by 4 bases and J by 3 bases, with 10 bases between. Written as DNA, the CDR3 is TGTGCCAGCAGTGTGGGGACACGCTACGAGCAGTACTTC. It yields the protein CASSVGTRYEQYF.

The chain carries TRBV5-6 and TRBJ2-2, with TRBD1 as a possible D gene (5 bases). CDR3 size: 14 residues. Germline-derived CDR1 and CDR2 are SGHDT and YYEEEE. The germline V and J ends were trimmed by 5 bases and 4 bases, with 12 bases remaining between them. CDR3 loop: CASRMGQGTGELFF. Written as DNA, the CDR3 is TGTGCCAGCAGGATGGGTCAGGGCACCGGGGAGCTGTTTTTT.

This chain links TRBV7-4 with TRBJ1-5, with D possibly being TRBD1 (5 bases). The CDR3 is 14 amino acids. V dropped 1 base and J dropped 5 bases, with 9 bases sitting between them. From germline, CDR1 is SGHVT and CDR2 SQSDAQ. This chain's CDR3 is CASSLEGLYQPQHF. CDR3 nucleotides: TGTGCCAGCAGCTTAGAGGGACTCTATCAGCCCCAGCATTTT.

The DNA of the CDR3 is TGTGCCAGCAGCTTAGTTCCAGGGATTCGAGAAAAACTGTTTTTT. Its protein product is CASSLVPGIREKLFF. The chain joins TRBV7-2 to TRBJ1-4, with D perhaps TRBD1 (5 bases). V dropped 1 base and J dropped 8 bases, with 14 bases sitting between them. Germline lookup yields CDR1 SGHTA and CDR2 FQGNSA. CDR3 length: 15 residues.

The chain links TRBV2 to TRBJ2-1; perhaps TRBD1 as D (5 bases). CDR1 and CDR2 (germline): SNHLY, FYNNEI. The CDR3 runs 13 residues. V was cut by 5 bases and J by 5 bases, with 10 bases left in between. The CDR3 spells CASSFLTDNEQFF. CDR3 DNA sequence: TGTGCCAGCAGTTTCTTGACAGACAATGAGCAGTTCTTC. Using reference TRBV2 and TRBJ2-1 for the parts outside the CDR3, the full variable domain is EPEVTQTPSHQVTQMGQEVILRCVPISNHLYFYWYRQILGQKVEFLVSFYNNEISEKSEIFDDQFSVERPDGSNFTLKIRSTKLEDSAMYFCASSFLTDNEQFFGPGTRLTVL.

This clone was picked up a small number of times. The genes are TRBV5-5 and TRBJ2-7, with 9 bases identical to TRBD1. Per the germline V gene, CDR1 is SGHKS and CDR2 is YYEKEE (reference sequence). V lost 1 base, J lost 4 bases, and 9 bases stayed unmatched. The CDR3 has 16 residues. CDR3 DNA sequence: TGTGCCAGCAGCTTGCGCGGTGGGACAGGGTCGTACGAGCAGTACTTC. It translates to CASSLRGGTGSYEQYF.

The V and J genes are TRBV5-4 and TRBJ1-2; D is unresolved. Trimming cost V 4 bases and J 1 base, with 17 bases left between them. Germline CDR1 is SGHNT and CDR2 is YYREEE (reference sequence). The CDR3 runs 16 residues. CDR3: CASSPGVRPRNYGYTF. As DNA, the CDR3 is TGTGCCAGCAGCCCTGGGGTTCGACCGCGTAACTATGGCTACACCTTC.

This clone is a singleton in its sample. The chain uses TRBV5-4 and TRBJ1-2, with D unresolved. The CDR3 is 14 residues long. Trimming pared 0 bases from V and 2 bases from J, leaving 8 bases between. Germline CDR1 and CDR2: SGHNT and YYREEE (reference sequence). CDR3 sequence (DNA): TGTGCCAGCAGCTTGGAATCAGGAAACTATGGCTACACCTTC. Its translation is CASSLESGNYGYTF.

This rearrangement joins TRBV9 to TRBJ2-7; no clear D gene. There are 14 residues in the CDR3. Germline assignment: CDR1 SGDLS and CDR2 YYNGEE. V dropped 0 bases and J dropped 1 base, with 8 bases sitting between them. CDR3 sequence (DNA): TGTGCCAGCAGCGTAGCTCCCGTTTCCTACGAGCAGTACTTC. This gives the protein CASSVAPVSYEQYF.

V gene TRBV5-4 combines with J gene TRBJ2-3; 7 bases match TRBD2. From germline, CDR1 is SGHNT and CDR2 YYREEE (reference sequence). The V segment lost 2 bases and the J segment 0 bases; nucleotides outside the gene matches: 3. The CDR3 contains 15 residues. The CDR3 DNA sequence: TGTGCCAGCAGCTTATCGCGGGGGAGCACAGATACGCAGTATTTT. This encodes CASSLSRGSTDTQYF.

In DNA, the CDR3 is TGTGCCAGCAAAAGGGGCAGGTCTGACTATGGCTACACCTTC. Protein: CASKRGRSDYGYTF. The chain carries TRBV11-2 and TRBJ1-2, with a weak D call TRBD1 (5 bases). The CDR3 runs to 14 residues. CDR1 and CDR2 from the germline V gene are SGHAT and FQNNGV. The V end was cut by 7 bases, the J end by 3 bases, with 15 bases between.